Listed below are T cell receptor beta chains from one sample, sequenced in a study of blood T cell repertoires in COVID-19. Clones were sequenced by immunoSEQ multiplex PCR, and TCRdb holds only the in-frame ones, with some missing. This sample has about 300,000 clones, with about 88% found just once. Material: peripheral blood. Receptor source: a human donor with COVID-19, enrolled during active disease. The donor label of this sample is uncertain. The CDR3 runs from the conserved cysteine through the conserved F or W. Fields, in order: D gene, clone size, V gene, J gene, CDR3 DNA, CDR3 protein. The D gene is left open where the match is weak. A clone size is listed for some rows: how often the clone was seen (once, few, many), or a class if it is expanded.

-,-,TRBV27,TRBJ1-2,TGTGCCAGCAGTTTGAACAGTCCCTCTGGCTACACCTTC,CASSLNSPSGYTF
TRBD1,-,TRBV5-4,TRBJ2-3,TGTGCCAGCAGCTCCCCCGGGACAGGGAGCACAGATACGCAGTATTTT,CASSSPGTGSTDTQYF
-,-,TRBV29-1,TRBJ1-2,TGCAGCGCGGACAGTGGTTCTCCTAACTATGGCTACACCTTC,CSADSGSPNYGYTF
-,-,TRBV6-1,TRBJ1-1,TGTGCCAGCAGTGAGACATGGATGAACACTGAAGCTTTCTTT,CASSETWMNTEAFF
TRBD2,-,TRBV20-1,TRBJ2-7,TGCAGTGCTAGTGGGACTAGCTACGAGCAGTACTTC,CSASGTSYEQYF
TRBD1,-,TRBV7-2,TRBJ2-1,TGTGCCAGCAGCCTCGACAGGGAGACCGCCCAGCTCAGGGGTGAGCAGTTCTTC,CASSLDRETAQLRGEQFF
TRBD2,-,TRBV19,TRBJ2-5,TGTGCCAGTAGTATTTCACTAGCGGGGGCACAAGAGACCCAGTACTTC,CASSISLAGAQETQYF
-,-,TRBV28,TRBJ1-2,TGTGCCAGCAGTCGCTTTAGCCGCTACTATGGCTACACCTTC,CASSRFSRYYGYTF
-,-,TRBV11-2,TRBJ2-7,TGTGCCAGCAGCCAAACCCCGCTGAGGGAGCAGTACTTC,CASSQTPLREQYF
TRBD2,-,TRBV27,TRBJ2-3,TGTGCCAGCAGTCCCATGTGGCTAGCGGGAGCCCCCACAGATACGCAGTATTTT,CASSPMWLAGAPTDTQYF
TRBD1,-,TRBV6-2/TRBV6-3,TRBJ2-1,TGTGCCAGCAGTCGGGACAGCTACAATGAGCAGTTCTTC,CASSRDSYNEQFF
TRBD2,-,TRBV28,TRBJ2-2,TGTGCCAGCAGTCCCTTACTAGCGGGAGGATCCGGGGAGCTGTTTTTT,CASSPLLAGGSGELFF
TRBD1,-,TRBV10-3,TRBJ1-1,TGTGCCATCAGGGCAACAGGGGGAAGCACTGAAGCTTTCTTT,CAIRATGGSTEAFF
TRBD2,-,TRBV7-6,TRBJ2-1,TGTGCCAGCAGCCCCCTCAGCGGGAGGGGAGGCAATGAGCAGTTCTTC,CASSPLSGRGGNEQFF
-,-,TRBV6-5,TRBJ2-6,TGTGCCAGCAGTTCAGTTGACTCTGGGGCCAACGTCCTGACTTTC,CASSSVDSGANVLTF
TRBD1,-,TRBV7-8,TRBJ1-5,TGTGCCAGCAGCTTCTTTCTGACAGGGAAAAGGATAAGCAATCAGCCCCAGCATTTT,CASSFFLTGKRISNQPQHF
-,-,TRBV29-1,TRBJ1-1,TGCAGCGTTGGCAGTCCTGGGGCGAACACTGAAGCTTTCTTT,CSVGSPGANTEAFF
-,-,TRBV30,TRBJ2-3,TGTGCCTGGAGTAAGGACTGGGACTCAGATACGCAGTATTTT,CAWSKDWDSDTQYF
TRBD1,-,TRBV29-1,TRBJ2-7,TGCAGCGTTGAGGCCCCACAGGGGGTAACGTCCGAGCAGTACTTC,CSVEAPQGVTSEQYF
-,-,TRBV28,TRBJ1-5,TGTGCCAGCAGGTCTTGGGGGGACAATCAGCCCCAGCATTTT,CASRSWGDNQPQHF
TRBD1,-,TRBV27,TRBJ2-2,TGTGCCAGCACCCGGACAGGGGGATATTCCGGGGAGCTGTTTTTT,CASTRTGGYSGELFF
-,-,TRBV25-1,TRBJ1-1,TGTGCCAGCAGTGAATTCGGGGGTATGGCTTTCTTT,CASSEFGGMAFF
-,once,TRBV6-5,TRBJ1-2,TGTGCCAGCGGGGACATAAGGGGCGTTTATGGCTACACCTTC,CASGDIRGVYGYTF
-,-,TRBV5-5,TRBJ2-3,TGTGCCAGCAGCTCATACAGTCGGGGTAGCGCAGATACGCAGTATTTT,CASSSYSRGSADTQYF
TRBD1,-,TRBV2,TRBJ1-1,TGTGCCAGCAGGTTACAGGGGGGAAGCACTGAAGCTTTCTTT,CASRLQGGSTEAFF
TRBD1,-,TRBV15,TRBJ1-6,TGTGCCACCAGCCTGGGACAGGGAGATTCACCCCTCCACTTT,CATSLGQGDSPLHF
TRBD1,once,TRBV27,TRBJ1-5,TGTGCCAGCAGTGGGACAGGGGTTCAGCCCCAGCATTTT,CASSGTGVQPQHF
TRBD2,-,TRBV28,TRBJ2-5,TGTGCCAGCAGTGTACTAGCGGGGATTAAAGAGACCCAGTACTTC,CASSVLAGIKETQYF
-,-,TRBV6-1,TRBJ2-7,TGTGCCAGCAGTGAAGCGACTCGGTACGAGCAGTACTTC,CASSEATRYEQYF
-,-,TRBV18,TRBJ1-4,TGTGCCAGCTCACCCGTGGAAGGGGCCGAAAAACTGTTTTTT,CASSPVEGAEKLFF
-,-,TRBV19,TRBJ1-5,TGTGCCAGCCGGCAGGGGTATAGCAATCAGCCCCAGCATTTT,CASRQGYSNQPQHF
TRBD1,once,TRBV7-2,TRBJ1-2,TGTGCCAGCAGCTTGACCCGGGACAGGGGGGGCTACACCTTC,CASSLTRDRGGYTF
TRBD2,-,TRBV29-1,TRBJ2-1,TGCAGCGTTGGGACTAGTCTCTCCTACAATGAGCAGTTCTTC,CSVGTSLSYNEQFF
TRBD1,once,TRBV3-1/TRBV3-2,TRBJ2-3,TGTGCCAGCAGCCAAGCCGGGACAGCCAGCACAGATACGCAGTATTTT,CASSQAGTASTDTQYF
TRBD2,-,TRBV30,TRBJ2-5,TGTGCCTGGAGTGTACGTGGCGGGAGGGCCAGGGAGACCCAGTACTTC,CAWSVRGGRARETQYF
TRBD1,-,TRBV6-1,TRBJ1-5,TGTGCCAGCAGTGAAATACAGGGGGTTGGTCCCCAGCATTTT,CASSEIQGVGPQHF
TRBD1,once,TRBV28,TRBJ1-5,TGTGCCAGCAGTTTATTGCAGGGGGGCCTTCAGTATAGCAATCAGCCCCAGCATTTT,CASSLLQGGLQYSNQPQHF
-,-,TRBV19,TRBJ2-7,TGTGCCAGTAGTAACCAACAGGGCCCCTACGAGCAGTACTTC,CASSNQQGPYEQYF
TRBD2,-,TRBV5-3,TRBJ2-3,TGTGCCAGAACTACTAGCGGGAGTCCCGAGTGGGCAGATACGCAGTATTTT,CARTTSGSPEWADTQYF
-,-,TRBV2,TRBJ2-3,TGTGCCAGCATTGGCAAGCGGAACACAGATACGCAGTATTTT,CASIGKRNTDTQYF
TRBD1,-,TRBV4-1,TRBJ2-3,TGCGCCAGCAGCCCACCCGGCGGGACAGGGAGCACAGATACGCAGTATTTT,CASSPPGGTGSTDTQYF
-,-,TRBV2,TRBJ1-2,TGTGCCAGCAGTGGCGGGGTTAGGAACTATGGCTACACCTTC,CASSGGVRNYGYTF
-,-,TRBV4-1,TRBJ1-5,TGCGCCAGCAGCCAAGATCTCGATCAGCCCCAGCATTTT,CASSQDLDQPQHF